The rows below give T cell receptor beta chains drawn from one sample of a study of radiotherapy plus CTLA-4 blockade in lung cancer. Produced via immunoSEQ multiplex PCR; TCRdb's table is partial and in-frame only. The sample shows about 93,000 clones, around 88% of them seen only once. The specimen was peripheral blood, collected from a patient treated with radiotherapy plus ipilimumab. Receptors were obtained from a human donor with non-small cell lung cancer that progressed on radiotherapy plus ipilimumab. Each CDR3 is given with its conserved first and last residue. The D gene is left open where the match is weak. Rows may omit the clone size; those that give it use once, few, many or a size class.

D,size,J,length,V,CDR3,DNA
.,.,TRBJ2-3,14,TRBV21-1,CASSGRQGVDTQYF,TGTGCCAGCAGCGGACGACAGGGAGTAGATACGCAGTATTTT
.,.,TRBJ2-4,17,TRBV5-8,CASSLARRGLAKNIQYF,TGTGCCAGCAGCTTGGCCCGGCGCGGGCTAGCCAAAAACATTCAGTACTTC
.,.,TRBJ2-7,14,TRBV5-1,CASGSGASSYEQYF,TGCGCCAGCGGGTCCGGAGCAAGCTCCTACGAGCAGTACTTC
TRBD2,once,TRBJ2-2,16,TRBV9,CASSVAGRVFTGELFF,TGTGCCAGCAGCGTAGCAGGGAGGGTTTTCACCGGGGAGCTGTTTTTT
.,.,TRBJ2-7,11,TRBV29-1,CSVGASYEQYF,TGCAGCGTTGGGGCCAGCTACGAGCAGTACTTC
.,once,TRBJ1-1,13,TRBV7-8,CASSPGGIAEAFF,TGTGCCAGCAGCCCCGGGGGGATCGCTGAAGCTTTCTTT
TRBD1,.,TRBJ2-2,15,TRBV5-6,CASSLGQGNTGELFF,TGTGCCAGCAGCTTGGGACAGGGCAACACCGGGGAGCTGTTTTTT
.,.,TRBJ2-2,12,TRBV15,CATSRDTGELFF,TGTGCCACCAGCAGAGATACCGGGGAGCTGTTTTTT
.,.,TRBJ1-2,17,TRBV9,CASSSTPGERANYGYTF,TGTGCCAGCAGCTCTACTCCAGGGGAAAGGGCCAACTATGGCTACACCTTC
.,.,TRBJ1-1,15,TRBV19,CASRTNPGMNTEAFF,TGTGCCAGTAGGACCAACCCGGGCATGAACACTGAAGCTTTCTTT
TRBD1,.,TRBJ1-1,17,TRBV29-1,CSVDEKRVRGGDTEAFF,TGCAGCGTTGACGAGAAAAGAGTCAGGGGGGGGGACACTGAAGCTTTCTTT
TRBD2,.,TRBJ2-1,16,TRBV30,CAWSVGLAGVGNEQFF,TGTGCCTGGAGTGTAGGGCTAGCGGGAGTCGGGAATGAGCAGTTCTTC
.,.,TRBJ1-1,13,TRBV6-1,CASSEGLNREEFF,TGTGCCAGCAGTGAAGGCCTTAACAGGGAGGAGTTCTTT
TRBD2,.,TRBJ2-3,15,TRBV9,CASSAVAGGTDTQYF,TGTGCCAGCAGCGCCGTAGCGGGAGGCACAGATACGCAGTATTTT
.,.,TRBJ1-2,11,TRBV6-1,CASSGYYGYTF,TGTGCCAGCAGTGGATACTATGGCTACACCTTC
.,.,TRBJ1-2,12,TRBV29-1,CSVGPGGYGYTF,TGCAGCGTTGGTCCCGGCGGCTATGGCTACACCTTC
.,once,TRBJ2-1,15,TRBV19,CASKEDPVGYNEQFF,TGTGCCAGTAAGGAGGACCCTGTGGGCTACAATGAGCAGTTCTTC
.,once,TRBJ2-2,13,TRBV7-2,CASSFPFRGELFF,TGTGCCAGCAGCTTCCCCTTTCGGGGGGAGCTGTTTTTT
TRBD1,.,TRBJ1-1,15,TRBV2,CASAENRGRNTEAFF,TGTGCCAGCGCTGAGAACAGGGGGCGGAACACTGAAGCTTTCTTT
TRBD1,.,TRBJ1-2,17,TRBV7-2,CASSRTSTGNRAYGYTF,TGTGCCAGCAGCCGTACTTCGACAGGGAATCGTGCCTATGGCTACACCTTC
TRBD1,.,TRBJ1-4,14,TRBV12-5,CASGLGQTNEKLFF,TGTGCTAGTGGTCTGGGACAGACTAATGAAAAACTGTTTTTT
.,.,TRBJ2-7,15,TRBV5-8,CASSLSQGLFYEQYF,TGTGCCAGCAGCTTGAGCCAGGGCCTATTTTACGAGCAGTACTTC
.,.,TRBJ2-3,11,TRBV5-6,CASSRVSEQYF,TGTGCCAGCAGCAGGGTTAGTGAGCAGTATTTT
.,.,TRBJ2-5,13,TRBV5-1,CASSFRPQETQYF,TGCGCCAGCAGCTTTAGACCCCAAGAGACCCAGTACTTC
.,.,TRBJ2-7,15,TRBV11-2,CASSLVNLPLTEQYF,TGTGCCAGCAGCTTAGTGAACCTGCCCCTTACCGAGCAGTACTTC
.,.,TRBJ1-2,12,TRBV9,CASSGAARGYTF,TGTGCCAGCAGCGGGGCCGCTCGAGGCTACACCTTC
.,.,TRBJ1-4,16,TRBV18,CASSPRRVKANEKLFF,TGTGCCAGCTCACCACGCAGGGTGAAGGCTAATGAAAAACTGTTTTTT
.,.,TRBJ1-3,14,TRBV19,CASSKVGSGNTIYF,TGTGCCAGTAGTAAAGTGGGGTCTGGAAACACCATATATTTT
.,.,TRBJ2-2,15,TRBV19,CASSPPGAGAGELFF,TGTGCCAGTAGTCCTCCGGGGGCCGGCGCGGGGGAGCTGTTTTTT
TRBD1,.,TRBJ2-1,14,TRBV27,CASSLGQFQVEQFF,TGTGCCAGCAGTTTGGGACAGTTCCAGGTTGAGCAGTTCTTC
TRBD1,.,TRBJ2-5,14,TRBV2,CASRVTGGAETQYF,TGTGCCAGCAGGGTGACAGGGGGCGCGGAGACCCAGTACTTC
.,.,TRBJ2-3,13,TRBV9,CASSVIRGDTQYF,TGTGCCAGCAGCGTGATCAGGGGAGATACGCAGTATTTT
.,once,TRBJ1-1,13,TRBV7-6,CASSLDVAAEAFF,TGTGCCAGCAGCTTAGATGTGGCAGCTGAAGCTTTCTTT
.,.,TRBJ2-7,14,TRBV11-2,CASSRQAYLDEQYF,TGTGCCAGCAGCCGCCAGGCCTATTTAGACGAGCAGTACTTC
TRBD1,many,TRBJ1-2,13,TRBV6-6,CATGGYSSYGYTF,TGTGCCACAGGGGGGTACAGCAGCTATGGCTACACCTTC
TRBD1,.,TRBJ2-3,16,TRBV15,CATSREGQGPTDTQYF,TGTGCCACCAGCAGGGAGGGACAGGGTCCCACAGATACGCAGTATTTT
.,.,TRBJ2-1,15,TRBV6-5,CASSYTGLGPHEQFF,TGTGCCAGCAGTTACACGGGCCTCGGTCCTCATGAGCAGTTCTTC
.,.,TRBJ2-1,13,TRBV6-5,CASSYGRTNEQFF,TGTGCCAGCAGTTACGGTAGAACCAATGAGCAGTTCTTC
.,.,TRBJ2-5,12,TRBV5-1,CASSLRQETQYF,TGCGCCAGCAGCTTGAGGCAAGAGACCCAGTACTTC
TRBD1,.,TRBJ1-2,14,TRBV7-8,CASSRDRGNYGYTF,TGTGCCAGCAGCCGTGACAGGGGTAACTATGGCTACACCTTC
.,once,TRBJ1-2,12,TRBV19,CASFQSNYGYTF,TGTGCCAGTTTTCAGTCTAACTATGGCTACACCTTC
.,.,TRBJ2-3,18,TRBV9,CASSVAGGPGGEEDTQYF,TGTGCCAGCAGCGTAGCCGGGGGGCCAGGGGGCGAGGAAGATACGCAGTATTTT
TRBD1,.,TRBJ1-2,13,TRBV7-9,CASSPRTGNRYTF,TGTGCCAGCAGCCCCAGGACAGGGAATAGGTACACCTTC
.,.,TRBJ2-6,12,TRBV18,CASSDGANVLTF,TGTGCCAGCTCAGATGGGGCCAACGTCCTGACTTTC
TRBD1,.,TRBJ2-1,18,TRBV6-1,CASSEAPPWDRGFSGQFF,TGTGCCAGCAGTGAAGCTCCGCCGTGGGACAGGGGGTTCTCTGGGCAGTTCTTC
TRBD2,once,TRBJ2-1,17,TRBV11-2,CASSLDLGSGTYNEQFF,TGTGCCAGCAGCTTAGATCTCGGTAGCGGGACTTACAATGAGCAGTTCTTC
.,few,TRBJ1-3,13,TRBV18,CASSMDFGNTIYF,TGTGCCAGCTCAATGGATTTCGGAAACACCATATATTTT
TRBD2,once,TRBJ2-1,19,TRBV5-1,CASSLTALIRTSGTNEQFF,TGCGCCAGCAGCTTGACCGCTCTAATTCGGACTAGCGGCACCAATGAGCAGTTCTTC
.,.,TRBJ2-7,14,TRBV4-2,CASSQVGGDYEQYF,TGTGCCAGCAGCCAAGTGGGGGGAGACTACGAGCAGTACTTC
TRBD1,.,TRBJ2-1,14,TRBV7-2,CASSRDSSYNEQFF,TGTGCCAGCAGCAGGGACAGCTCCTACAATGAGCAGTTCTTC